Listed here are 28 T cell receptor beta chains from one sample, sequenced in a study of vaccination effects on CD4 cells after COVID-19 (dated by TCRdb to the early 2020s). For these TCRs, the target antigens are not known. The receptor library was made with the immunoSEQ multiplex PCR assay. Drawn from immuneACCESS, this table holds only the in-frame rearrangements with V and J called that TCRdb kept. Clones are partly lost; checked studies trace under half to an unresolved V gene and leave the rest unexplained. The sample profile shows about 24,000 clones; 60% to 80% of them were found once. The ten largest account for 16% of the sample. In the ViraFEST assay, PBMC were stimulated with viral peptide pools, and antigen-specific CD4+ T cell clonotypes were then identified by expansion using TCR sequencing. After less than 13 days of culture, CD4+ T cells were isolated with the EasySep CD4+ T cell isolation kit. Convalescent patients had PCR-confirmed SARS-CoV-2 infection between March and December 2020, before Alpha, Beta and Delta variants emerged in the United States.

Specimen: CD4+ T cells from PBMCs cultured with SARS-CoV-2 spike peptides, collected before COVID-19 vaccination. What the cell subset or site label conveys for this sample: SARS-CoV-2 spike overlapping peptide pool stimulation. All receptors derive from a human donor who had a prior SARS-CoV-2 infection.

The genes are TRBV2 and TRBJ2-7; D remains ambiguous. V was trimmed by 5 bases and J by 3 bases, leaving 14 bases between them. The germline V gene has CDR1 SNHLY and CDR2 FYNNEI. This CDR3 contains 14 residues. CDR3 DNA sequence: TGTGCCAGCAGTTCGGCTCCTGGGAACTACGAGCAGTACTTC. Protein: CASSSAPGNYEQYF.

The gene calls are TRBV5-5 and TRBJ2-5, with D hard to call. From germline, CDR1 is SGHKS and CDR2 YYEKEE (reference sequence). This CDR3 region has 14 residues. Trimming stripped 0 bases from V and 3 bases from J, with 9 bases between. CDR3 protein: CASSLGPQKETQYF. As DNA, the CDR3 is TGTGCCAGCAGCTTGGGACCACAAAAAGAGACCCAGTACTTC.

This clone was counted a single time. The chain employs TRBV6-5 and TRBJ2-5, with no clear D. The CDR3 sequence is 12 residues long. Germline V CDR1 and CDR2: MNHEY, SVGAGI. Trimming shortened V by 7 bases and J by 6 bases, and 12 bases separated the two germline ends. The CDR3 loop is CASMTLEKTQYF. The CDR3 DNA reads as TGTGCCAGCATGACCCTGGAAAAGACCCAGTACTTC.

The chain has TRBV30 and TRBJ2-5; D gene uncertain. CDR3 length: 13 amino acids. The V end lost 3 bases, the J end lost 5 bases, and 13 bases lay between the germline ends. Per the germline V gene, CDR1 is GTSNPN and CDR2 is SVGIG (reference sequence). This chain's CDR3 is CAWRAPGWETQYF. The CDR3 nucleotides read TGTGCCTGGAGAGCCCCCGGATGGGAGACCCAGTACTTC.

Many counts were recorded for this clone. In nucleotides, the CDR3 is TGTGCTAGTGGTTCGGGACTAGCGGGAGTGGCCTACAATGAGCAGTTCTTC. It translates to CASGSGLAGVAYNEQFF. The chain employs TRBV12-5 and TRBJ2-1, with TRBD2 matching 14 bases. V was pared by 4 bases and J by 2 bases, with 4 bases of the junction left unmatched. From germline, CDR1 is LGHNT and CDR2 FRNRAP. The CDR3 contains 17 residues.

The chain carries TRBV11-2 and TRBJ1-6; possible D gene TRBD1, 6 bases. V was cut by 4 bases and J by 7 bases, with 20 bases left in between. Germline V CDR1 and CDR2: SGHAT, FQNNGV. The length of the CDR3 is 17 residues. The CDR3 nucleotides are TGTGCCAGCAGCTCTGCTAAGGGGGGGGGATGGAATTCACCCCTCCACTTT. It encodes CASSSAKGGGWNSPLHF.

This chain joins TRBV2 and TRBJ2-3, with 7 positions matching TRBD2. J was trimmed by 2 bases and V by 4 bases; bases with no gene match: 6. Per the germline V gene, CDR1 is SNHLY and CDR2 is FYNNEI. The CDR3 is made up of 15 amino acids. Written as DNA, the CDR3 is TGTGCCAGCAGTGGGACTAGGAACCCCACAGATACGCAGTATTTT. It is translated as CASSGTRNPTDTQYF.

The V and J genes are TRBV9 and TRBJ2-1; 12 bases align to TRBD2. The CDR3 is made up of 16 amino acids. J was trimmed by 6 bases and V by 1 base; bases with no gene match: 5. Germline values: CDR1 SGDLS, CDR2 YYNGEE. The CDR3 protein is CASSVWATSGGNEQFF. The CDR3 coding sequence is TGTGCCAGCAGCGTATGGGCGACTAGCGGGGGCAATGAGCAGTTCTTC.

This chain joins TRBV19 and TRBJ1-4; D is ambiguous. Trimming pared 0 bases from V and 11 bases from J, leaving 16 bases between. Germline V gives CDR1 LNHDA, CDR2 SQIVND (reference sequence). The CDR3 runs to 15 residues. The CDR3 DNA reads TGTGCCAGTAGTATAGATCCACAGTCAGTTGACAAACTGTTTTTT. Translating gives CASSIDPQSVDKLFF.

This clone is a singleton in its sample. V and J are TRBV5-4 and TRBJ2-2; 9 positions agree with TRBD2. This CDR3 spans 17 amino acids. V lost 5 bases to trimming and J lost 7 bases; unmatched junction nucleotides: 15. Germline V lookup: CDR1 SGHNT, CDR2 YYREEE (reference sequence). The CDR3 DNA is TGTGCCAGCAGTTCAGCGAGTTCTAGCGGGACTGACGGGGAGCTGTTTTTT. It codes for CASSSASSSGTDGELFF.

This sequence joins TRBV19 and TRBJ2-2; possibly TRBD1 for D (6 bases). V lost 8 bases, J lost 4 bases, and 8 bases lay in between. Germline loops: CDR1 LNHDA, CDR2 SQIVND (reference sequence). The CDR3 spans 12 residues. The DNA for the CDR3 is TGTGCCAGTCAGGGGCCCACCGGGGAGCTGTTTTTT. It encodes CASQGPTGELFF.

The genes are TRBV2 and TRBJ2-1, with 14 bases identical to TRBD2. Germline V CDR1 and CDR2: SNHLY, FYNNEI. V shed 6 bases, J shed 4 bases, and the junction held 8 bases outside the gene matches. CDR3 length: 17 residues. The CDR3 region has the DNA TGTGCCAGCAGGGGACTAGCGGGAGCTCTTCTATACAATGAGCAGTTCTTC. Translating gives CASRGLAGALLYNEQFF.

The rearrangement uses TRBV4-1 and TRBJ2-1, with a weak D call TRBD2 (6 bases). This CDR3 contains 17 residues. The germline V and J ends were trimmed by 1 base and 0 bases, with 13 bases remaining between them. Germline V gene data show CDR1 as MGHRA and CDR2 as YSYEKL. The CDR3: CASSQGLVVSSYNEQFF. The CDR3 DNA reads as TGCGCCAGCAGCCAAGGACTAGTGGTGAGCTCCTACAATGAGCAGTTCTTC.

V gene TRBV18 combines with J gene TRBJ2-5; 12 nucleotides agree with TRBD1. The junction had 8 bases not matched to a gene; V was cut back by 3 bases and J by 6 bases. The CDR3 has 16 residues. Germline-derived CDR1 and CDR2 are KGHSH and LQKENI. Written as DNA, the CDR3 is TGTGCCAGCTCACCCGGGACAGGGGGCGTCCATAAGACCCAGTACTTC. Its translation: CASSPGTGGVHKTQYF.

V gene TRBV11-2 combines with J gene TRBJ2-7; 7 positions match TRBD1. The CDR3 length is 14 residues. In germline, CDR1 is SGHAT, CDR2 FQNNGV. V shed 6 bases, J shed 4 bases, and the junction held 9 bases outside the gene matches. Written as DNA, the CDR3 is TGTGCCAGCAGTCGACAGGGCCCTGGATACGAGCAGTACTTC. Its protein product is CASSRQGPGYEQYF.

This sequence joins TRBV27 and TRBJ1-1, with D possibly matching TRBD1 (5 bases). From germline, CDR1 is MNHEY and CDR2 SMNVEV (reference sequence). The ends were cut back, 2 bases at V and 5 bases at J, with 18 bases in the middle. The CDR3 length is 16 residues. This CDR3 reads CASSLSLAGRGTEAFF. Written as DNA, the CDR3 is TGTGCCAGCAGTTTAAGTTTGGCAGGGAGGGGAACTGAAGCTTTCTTT.

V usage is TRBV29-1 and J usage is TRBJ2-1; 14 nucleotides align to TRBD2. J gave up 4 bases and V 6 bases, and 5 bases lay outside the gene matches. Germline loops: CDR1 SQVTM, CDR2 ANQGSEA. The CDR3 loop spans 15 amino acids. For the CDR3, the DNA is TGCAGCGTCGCGGGACTAGCGGGAGCGTACAATGAGCAGTTCTTC. It is translated as CSVAGLAGAYNEQFF.

The chain recombines TRBV29-1 with TRBJ2-1; D is unresolved. Germline assignment: CDR1 SQVTM and CDR2 ANQGSEA. V shed 4 bases and J shed 13 bases, with 11 bases lying between them. The CDR3 contains 10 residues. CDR3 nucleotides: TGCAGCGTTGGGGTCAACCTACAGTTCTTC. Translating it yields CSVGVNLQFF.

The chain couples TRBV3-1 (or the pseudogene TRBV3-2) to TRBJ1-6; D possibly corresponds to TRBD1 (6 bases). CDR3 length equals 15 residues. The V end was cut by 1 base, the J end by 7 bases, with 11 bases between. The germline gives CDR1 LGHDT, CDR2 YNNKEL (reference sequence). This CDR3 reads CASSQGGQGNSPLHF. DNA of the CDR3: TGTGCCAGCAGCCAAGGGGGGCAGGGCAATTCACCCCTCCACTTT.

This clone was observed a single time. This chain connects TRBV7-2 to TRBJ2-2, with TRBD2 matching over 9 bases. The CDR3 has 15 amino acids. V was pared by 1 base and J by 6 bases, with 3 bases of the junction left unmatched. Germline V lookup: CDR1 SGHTA, CDR2 FQGNSA. As DNA, the CDR3 is TGTGCCAGCAGCTTAGGAGGCGGGAGGGCCGGGGAGCTGTTTTTT. It translates to CASSLGGGRAGELFF.

The chain carries TRBV6-6 and TRBJ1-4, with TRBD1 as a possible D gene (6 bases). V was clipped by 2 bases and J by 5 bases, with 12 bases between them. This CDR3 has 15 residues. CDR1 MNHNY and CDR2 SVGAGI come from the germline V gene (reference sequence). The CDR3 DNA follows: TGTGCCAGCAGTTACAACGAAGGACAGAATGAAAAACTGTTTTTT. Translated, it gives CASSYNEGQNEKLFF.

To note about this clone: The junction and the germline gene differ at one end; a read error may be behind it. The genes are TRBV4-2 and TRBJ1-5; 7 bases map to TRBD1. The CDR3 length is 15 residues. Germline CDR1 and CDR2: LGHNA and YNFKEQ. DNA for the CDR3: TGTGCCAGCACCCAAACGGGACAGAGCAATCAGCCCCAGCATTTT. Translation: CASTQTGQSNQPQHF.

V usage is TRBV27 and J usage is TRBJ2-1; 7 nucleotides agree with TRBD2. Germline-derived CDR1 and CDR2 are MNHEY and SMNVEV (reference sequence). Trimming at V came to 4 bases and at J to 0 bases, leaving 3 bases not matched to a gene. The CDR3 is 15 amino acids. CDR3 protein: CASSSSGSSYNEQFF. DNA for the CDR3: TGTGCCAGCAGTTCTAGCGGCAGCTCCTACAATGAGCAGTTCTTC.

This chain joins TRBV21-1 and TRBJ2-7; the D segment call TRBD1 is taken from the table without a DNA check. TRBV21-1 is reported as a pseudogene. This CDR3 is 21 amino acids long. The CDR3 DNA sequence: TGTGCCAGCAGCAAACCCCGTAGGGGCCCCAACGTTCCCAACCTCTCCTACGAGCAGTACTTC. Amino acid sequence: CASSKPRRGPNVPNLSYEQYF.

V usage is TRBV27 and J usage is TRBJ2-7, with 7 nucleotides matching TRBD1. The CDR3 runs 14 residues. Trimming at V came to 5 bases and at J to 4 bases, leaving 8 bases not matched to a gene. CDR1 is MNHEY, CDR2 SMNVEV, per germline (reference sequence). The DNA for the CDR3 is TGTGCCAGCAGTGCAGGGGACAGACTATACGAGCAGTACTTC. Residues: CASSAGDRLYEQYF.

The rearrangement joins TRBV7-2 to TRBJ1-5; the D gene is possibly TRBD1 (5 bases). The length of the CDR3 is 15 residues. V dropped 5 bases and J dropped 7 bases, with 18 bases sitting between them. CDR1 is SGHTA and CDR2 is FQGNSA in the germline V gene. CDR3 in DNA: TGTGCCAGCAGCCCGACGCGGGGGTGGGGGCAGCCCCAGCATTTT. Its protein is CASSPTRGWGQPQHF.

This chain joins TRBV3-1 (or the pseudogene TRBV3-2) and TRBJ2-2, with D possibly being TRBD1 (6 bases). Between the trimmed V and J ends, which lost 2 bases and 4 bases, there was a span of 11 bases. The V gene's germline CDR1 is LGHDT and CDR2 YNNKEL (reference sequence). CDR3 size: 15 residues. The CDR3 region has the DNA TGTGCCAGCAGCCAATACGTGGACAGCACCGGGGAGCTGTTTTTT. Translated, it gives CASSQYVDSTGELFF.

The CDR3 loop reads CASSYGLGTDTQYF. The CDR3 DNA reads as TGTGCCAGCAGTTACGGACTAGGCACAGATACGCAGTATTTT. This rearrangement joins TRBV5-4 to TRBJ2-3, with 7 bases lining up with TRBD2. The V and J ends lost 5 bases and 1 base, in that order; junction bases with no gene match: 4. The CDR3 length is 14 residues. Per germline, CDR1 SGHNT and CDR2 YYREEE (reference sequence).